These T cell receptor beta chains were read from a single sample in a study of cytomegalovirus exposure and HLA in healthy donors. Libraries were prepared by immunoSEQ multiplex PCR; TCRdb keeps only in-frame clonotypes and omits some of them. The sample holds 120,000 or so clones, around 84% seen once. The sequencing input was PBMCs. These receptor sequences come from a woman between 40 and 55 years old in good health and CMV-seronegative. The CDR3 runs from the conserved cysteine through the conserved F or W. A D gene is named only where the DNA matches it firmly. Size is omitted from some rows. Given values are once, few, many or a class for expanded clones.

TRBJ2-3 TRBD1 TRBV10-3 - CAINRGQGTDTQYF TGTGCCATCAATAGGGGACAGGGCACAGATACGCAGTATTTT
TRBJ1-1 - TRBV6-6 - CASSYRVNTEAFF TGTGCCAGCAGTTACAGAGTGAACACTGAAGCTTTCTTT
TRBJ2-2 TRBD2 TRBV7-2 - CASSSLAGGPNGELFF TGTGCCAGCAGCTCCTTAGCGGGAGGGCCCAACGGGGAGCTGTTTTTT
TRBJ1-3 - TRBV5-1 - CASSLVYTGLGNTIYF TGCGCCAGCAGCTTGGTTTATACAGGGCTAGGAAACACCATATATTTT
TRBJ2-1 - TRBV7-9 - CSSSLALGLTYNEQFF TGTTCCAGCAGCTTAGCTTTAGGACTCACCTACAATGAGCAGTTCTTC
TRBJ2-7 - TRBV2 - CASSGTAPQYF TGTGCCAGCAGTGGGACTGCCCCCCAGTACTTC
TRBJ2-1 TRBD2 TRBV4-2 - CASSQAGGGSYEQFF TGTGCCAGCAGCCAAGCGGGCGGGGGGAGTTATGAGCAGTTCTTC
TRBJ2-2 TRBD1 TRBV2 few CASSLQGVDTGELFF TGTGCCAGCAGCCTACAGGGGGTGGACACCGGGGAGCTGTTTTTT
TRBJ2-5 - TRBV7-2 - CASSSLSTGQETQYF TGTGCCAGCAGCTCTCTCTCTACGGGGCAAGAGACCCAGTACTTC
TRBJ2-2 TRBD2 TRBV5-1 - CASSPTIAGGAIGELFF TGCGCCAGCAGCCCCACCATAGCGGGAGGGGCCATCGGGGAGCTGTTTTTT
TRBJ2-1 TRBD2 TRBV7-3 once CASSPTSAGEQFF TGTGCCAGCAGCCCTACTAGCGCTGGTGAGCAGTTCTTC
TRBJ1-4 - TRBV5-8 - CASSLRTNEKLFF TGTGCCAGCAGCTTGCGAACTAATGAAAAACTGTTTTTT
TRBJ2-3 TRBD2 TRBV18 - CASSPLTSGRGYTQYF TGTGCCAGCTCACCCCTGACTAGCGGGAGAGGGTATACGCAGTATTTT
TRBJ2-3 TRBD1 TRBV5-1 - CASSLVGQGTDTQYF TGCGCCAGCAGCTTGGTGGGACAGGGTACAGATACGCAGTATTTT
TRBJ1-4 - TRBV5-1 - CASSLEAGENEKLFF TGCGCCAGCAGCTTGGAGGCCGGAGAAAATGAAAAACTGTTTTTT
TRBJ2-1 - TRBV4-2 - CASSQDGQGEQFF TGTGCCAGCAGCCAAGACGGTCAGGGTGAGCAGTTCTTC
TRBJ2-1 - TRBV7-2 - CASSPGIANEQFF TGTGCCAGCAGCCCAGGGATCGCGAATGAGCAGTTCTTC
TRBJ2-1 - TRBV9 - CASSVEAGGNSGEQFF TGTGCCAGCAGCGTAGAGGCGGGCGGGAATTCTGGTGAGCAGTTCTTC
TRBJ2-7 TRBD1 TRBV7-3 - CASSVRDSYEQYF TGTGCCAGCAGCGTCCGGGACAGCTACGAGCAGTACTTC
TRBJ2-7 TRBD2 TRBV13 - CASSPGTSGSYTGQYF TGTGCCAGCAGCCCCGGGACTAGCGGGTCTTACACTGGGCAGTACTTC
TRBJ2-1 - TRBV5-1 - CASSLGQGGYNEQFF TGCGCCAGCAGCTTGGGTCAGGGGGGCTACAATGAGCAGTTCTTC
TRBJ1-6 - TRBV7-2 - CASSFGGREYNSPLHF TGTGCCAGCAGTTTCGGCGGGAGGGAATATAATTCACCCCTCCACTTT
TRBJ1-1 - TRBV23-1 - CASSHSSARDCTPEAFF TGCGCCAGCAGTCATTCCAGCGCCCGGGACTGTACCCCTGAAGCTTTCTTT
TRBJ1-5 - TRBV28 few CASSFSRSHQPQHF TGTGCCAGCAGTTTTAGCAGAAGTCATCAGCCCCAGCATTTT
TRBJ1-2 - TRBV18 - CASSHNTVDTGYTF TGTGCCAGCTCACACAACACAGTGGACACGGGCTACACCTTC
TRBJ2-3 TRBD2 TRBV13 - CASSPPLAGVRDTQYF TGTGCCAGCAGCCCCCCGCTAGCGGGGGTAAGAGATACGCAGTATTTT
TRBJ2-7 - TRBV5-6 - CASNHRVGDEQYF TGTGCCAGCAACCACAGGGTTGGTGACGAGCAGTACTTC
TRBJ2-1 TRBD2 TRBV4-3 few CASSHPVYGGTYNEQFF TGCGCCAGCAGCCATCCCGTATACGGGGGGACCTACAATGAGCAGTTCTTC
TRBJ1-2 TRBD1 TRBV7-3 - CASSSDGQGFAPSYGYTF TGTGCCAGCAGCTCAGACGGACAGGGATTTGCTCCTAGCTATGGCTACACCTTC
TRBJ1-1 - TRBV5-5 - CASSFLTGMNTEAFF TGTGCCAGCAGCTTCCTGACAGGAATGAACACTGAAGCTTTCTTT
TRBJ1-1 - TRBV27 - CASSFGGPLEAFF TGTGCCAGCAGTTTTGGAGGTCCACTAGAAGCTTTCTTT
TRBJ1-1 - TRBV5-1 - CASTRAGHTEAFF TGCGCCAGCACCCGGGCAGGGCACACTGAAGCTTTCTTT
TRBJ1-1 - TRBV7-2 - CASSRLPRGGGFSEAFF TGTGCCAGCAGCCGTCTCCCAAGGGGAGGGGGTTTTTCTGAAGCTTTCTTT
TRBJ1-2 - TRBV28 - CASSLGNGGYGYTF TGTGCCAGCAGTTTAGGAAACGGGGGCTATGGCTACACCTTC
TRBJ1-3 - TRBV9 - CASSGGGPYGGNTIYF TGTGCCAGCAGCGGGGGCGGACCGTATGGTGGAAACACCATATATTTT
TRBJ1-1 - TRBV29-1 - CRVGAGCGMNTEAFF TGCCGCGTGGGGGCCGGTTGTGGTATGAACACTGAAGCTTTCTTT
TRBJ1-4 - TRBV7-9 - CASSLATSGWGGKLFF TGTGCCAGCAGCTTAGCCACCTCGGGATGGGGTGGAAAACTGTTTTTT
TRBJ2-3 TRBD2 TRBV6-5 - CASGPPGGTDTQYF TGTGCCAGCGGACCCCCGGGGGGAACAGATACGCAGTATTTT
TRBJ1-1 TRBD1 TRBV4-3 - CASSQAQGAVYTEAFF TGCGCCAGCAGCCAAGCGCAGGGGGCAGTCTACACGGAAGCTTTCTTT
TRBJ2-5 - TRBV5-4 - CASSWRGGGQTQYF TGTGCCAGCAGTTGGAGGGGAGGAGGACAGACCCAGTACTTC
TRBJ1-1 - TRBV6-1 - CASSATVNTEAFF TGTGCCAGCAGCGCGACAGTAAACACTGAAGCTTTCTTT
TRBJ2-2 TRBD1 TRBV5-1 - CASSHGQGAGELFF TGCGCCAGCAGCCATGGACAGGGGGCCGGGGAGCTGTTTTTT
TRBJ1-1 - TRBV6-4 - CASSEFGGAGTEAFF TGTGCCAGCAGTGAATTCGGGGGTGCCGGCACTGAAGCTTTCTTT
TRBJ2-2 TRBD1 TRBV14 - CASSLRTGSNTGELFF TGTGCCAGCAGCCTGCGGACAGGGTCGAACACCGGGGAGCTGTTTTTT
TRBJ2-7 TRBD2 TRBV10-1 few CATSSGRMGEQYF TGCGCCACCTCTAGCGGGAGGATGGGGGAGCAGTACTTC
TRBJ2-1 TRBD2 TRBV19 - CASSPPSGRLHYNEQFF TGTGCCAGTAGTCCCCCTAGCGGGAGGCTCCATTACAATGAGCAGTTCTTC